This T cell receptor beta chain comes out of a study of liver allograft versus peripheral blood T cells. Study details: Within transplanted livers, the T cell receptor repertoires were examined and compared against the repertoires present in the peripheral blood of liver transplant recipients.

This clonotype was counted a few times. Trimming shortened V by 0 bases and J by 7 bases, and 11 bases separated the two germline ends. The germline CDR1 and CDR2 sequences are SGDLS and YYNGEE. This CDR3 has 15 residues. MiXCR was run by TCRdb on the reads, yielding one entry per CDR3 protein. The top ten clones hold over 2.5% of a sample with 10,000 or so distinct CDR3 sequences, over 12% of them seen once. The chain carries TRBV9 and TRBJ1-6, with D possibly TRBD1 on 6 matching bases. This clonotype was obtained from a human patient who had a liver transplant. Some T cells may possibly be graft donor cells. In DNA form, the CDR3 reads TGTGCCAGCAGCGTAGTTCCAGGGGTAAATTCACCCCTCCACTTT. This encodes CASSVVPGVNSPLHF.